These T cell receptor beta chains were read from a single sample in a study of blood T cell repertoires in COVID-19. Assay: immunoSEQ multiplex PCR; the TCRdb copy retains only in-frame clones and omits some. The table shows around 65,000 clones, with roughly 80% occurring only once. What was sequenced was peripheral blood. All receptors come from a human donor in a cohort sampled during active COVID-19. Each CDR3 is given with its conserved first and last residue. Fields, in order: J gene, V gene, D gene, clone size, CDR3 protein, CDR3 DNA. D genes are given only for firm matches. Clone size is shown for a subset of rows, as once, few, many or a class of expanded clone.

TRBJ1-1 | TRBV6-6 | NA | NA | CASSSDNVAFF | TGTGCCAGCAGTTCTGACAATGTGGCTTTCTTT
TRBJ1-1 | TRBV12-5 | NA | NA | CASGLRGWAEAFF | TGTGCTAGTGGTTTGAGGGGATGGGCTGAAGCTTTCTTT
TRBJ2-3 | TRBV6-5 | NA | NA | CASTQSDTQYF | TGTGCCAGCACCCAGTCCGATACGCAGTATTTT
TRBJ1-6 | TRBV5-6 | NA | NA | CASTAGGDNSPLHF | TGTGCCAGCACCGCGGGGGGGGACAATTCACCCCTCCACTTT
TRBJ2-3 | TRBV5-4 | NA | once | CASSLNAGPSDTQYF | TGTGCCAGCAGCTTGAATGCAGGCCCCTCAGATACGCAGTATTTT
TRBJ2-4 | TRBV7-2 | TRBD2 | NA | CASSPRIGQPREGNIQYF | TGTGCCAGCAGCCCTCGGATTGGCCAGCCCAGGGAGGGAAACATTCAGTACTTC
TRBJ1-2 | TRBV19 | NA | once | CASSIWWGQDDGYTF | TGTGCCAGTAGTATCTGGTGGGGCCAAGACGATGGCTACACCTTC
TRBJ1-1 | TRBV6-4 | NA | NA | CASSRAQNTEAFF | TGTGCCAGCAGCAGGGCTCAGAACACTGAAGCTTTCTTT
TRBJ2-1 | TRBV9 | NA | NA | CASSVGRVSYNEQFF | TGTGCCAGCAGCGTAGGCAGGGTCTCCTACAATGAGCAGTTCTTC
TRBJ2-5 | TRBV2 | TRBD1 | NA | CASSWDRYEGETQYF | TGTGCCAGCAGCTGGGACAGATACGAGGGCGAGACCCAGTACTTC
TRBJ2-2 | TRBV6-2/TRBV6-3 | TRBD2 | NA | CASSYWGLAGRTGELFF | TGTGCCAGCAGTTACTGGGGTCTAGCGGGGCGCACCGGGGAGCTGTTTTTT
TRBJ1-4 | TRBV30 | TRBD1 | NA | CAWGQGSNEKLFF | TGTGCCTGGGGACAGGGAAGTAACGAAAAACTGTTTTTT
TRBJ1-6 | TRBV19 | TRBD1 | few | CASSPTGGGIPLHF | TGTGCCAGTAGTCCGACAGGGGGCGGAATACCCCTCCACTTT
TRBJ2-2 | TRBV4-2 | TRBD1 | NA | CASSQAPTGRGRELFF | TGTGCCAGCAGCCAAGCTCCGACAGGGCGAGGCCGGGAGCTGTTTTTT
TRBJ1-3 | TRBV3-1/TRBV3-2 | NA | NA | CASRFRGPGNTIYF | TGTGCCAGCAGGTTCAGGGGTCCTGGAAACACCATATATTTT
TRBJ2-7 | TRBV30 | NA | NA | CAWRPQGPIGEQYF | TGTGCCTGGAGGCCTCAGGGCCCCATAGGGGAGCAGTACTTC
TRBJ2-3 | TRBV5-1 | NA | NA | CASSLVWGETDTQYF | TGCGCCAGCAGCTTGGTTTGGGGAGAAACAGATACGCAGTATTTT
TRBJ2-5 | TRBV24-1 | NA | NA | CATSETTRFPSKMETQYF | TGTGCCACCAGTGAGACAACTCGATTCCCATCAAAAATGGAGACCCAGTACTTC
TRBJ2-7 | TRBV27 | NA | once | CASSLDSPRNEQYF | TGTGCCAGCAGTTTGGACAGTCCTCGGAACGAGCAGTACTTC
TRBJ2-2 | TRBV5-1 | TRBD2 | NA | CASRTSGGANTGELFF | TGCGCCAGCAGGACTAGCGGGGGGGCGAACACCGGGGAGCTGTTTTTT
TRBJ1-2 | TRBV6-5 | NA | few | CASRMTANYGYTF | TGTGCCAGCAGGATGACAGCTAACTATGGCTACACCTTC
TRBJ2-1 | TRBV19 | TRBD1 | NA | CASSKDRDNEQFF | TGTGCCAGTAGTAAGGACAGGGACAATGAGCAGTTCTTC
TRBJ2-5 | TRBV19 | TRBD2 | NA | CASSHPRGGSETQYF | TGTGCCAGTAGCCATCCACGCGGGGGTTCGGAGACCCAGTACTTC
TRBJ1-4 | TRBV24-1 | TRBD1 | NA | CATSDLPGDSEKLFF | TGTGCCACCAGTGATTTGCCAGGGGACAGTGAAAAACTGTTTTTT
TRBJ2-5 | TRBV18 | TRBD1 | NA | CASSPRTQGAGETQYF | TGTGCCAGCTCACCGCGGACACAGGGGGCCGGGGAGACCCAGTACTTC
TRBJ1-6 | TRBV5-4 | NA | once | CASRGQSVNSPLHF | TGTGCCAGCAGGGGGCAATCGGTTAATTCACCCCTCCACTTT
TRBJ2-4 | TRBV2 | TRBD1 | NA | CASSEEWGQKPPKNIQYF | TGTGCCAGCAGTGAAGAGTGGGGACAGAAGCCCCCGAAAAACATTCAGTACTTC
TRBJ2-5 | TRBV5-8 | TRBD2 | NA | CASSLVLAGKETQYF | TGTGCCAGCAGCTTGGTTCTAGCGGGCAAAGAGACCCAGTACTTC
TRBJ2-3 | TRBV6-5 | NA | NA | CASRRTASSRDTQYF | TGTGCCAGCAGGAGGACAGCAAGTAGCCGGGATACGCAGTATTTT
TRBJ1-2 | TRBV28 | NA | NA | CASSWAGYGYTF | TGTGCCAGCAGTTGGGCAGGCTATGGCTACACCTTC
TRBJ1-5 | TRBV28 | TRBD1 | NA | CASSLLRIGRGRNQPQHF | TGTGCCAGCAGTCTGCTTAGAATCGGCAGGGGGCGGAATCAGCCCCAGCATTTT
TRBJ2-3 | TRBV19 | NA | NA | CASSMLGMGRTDTQYF | TGTGCCAGTAGTATGTTGGGAATGGGGAGAACAGATACGCAGTATTTT
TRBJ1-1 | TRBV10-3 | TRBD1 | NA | CAISESGQGETEAFF | TGTGCCATCAGTGAGTCGGGACAGGGGGAAACTGAAGCTTTCTTT
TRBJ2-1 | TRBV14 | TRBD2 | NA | CASSVFSGGAVNEQFF | TGTGCCAGCAGCGTATTTAGCGGGGGGGCCGTCAATGAGCAGTTCTTC
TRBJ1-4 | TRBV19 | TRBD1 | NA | CASSIRTGGRGNEKLFF | TGTGCCAGTAGTATCCGCACAGGGGGCCGTGGTAATGAAAAACTGTTTTTT
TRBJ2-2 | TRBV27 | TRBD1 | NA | CASSLFYGQGAGGELFF | TGTGCCAGCAGTTTATTCTACGGACAGGGGGCTGGCGGGGAGCTGTTTTTT
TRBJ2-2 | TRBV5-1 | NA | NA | CASSLRTPYTGELFF | TGCGCCAGCAGCTTGCGGACACCTTACACCGGGGAGCTGTTTTTT
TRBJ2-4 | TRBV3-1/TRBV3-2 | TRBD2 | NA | CASSYGLAGGKNIQYF | TGTGCCAGCAGTTACGGACTAGCGGGGGGCAAAAACATTCAGTACTTC
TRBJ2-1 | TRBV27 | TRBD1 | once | CASSSFQGVDNEQFF | TGTGCCAGCAGTTCCTTCCAGGGGGTCGACAATGAGCAGTTCTTC
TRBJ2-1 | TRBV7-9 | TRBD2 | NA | CASSLKLRLAGVHNEQFF | TGTGCCAGCAGCTTAAAGCTAAGGCTAGCGGGGGTCCACAATGAGCAGTTCTTC
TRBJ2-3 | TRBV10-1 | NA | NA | CASSESRGSTDTQYF | TGCGCCAGCAGTGAGTCCCGGGGGAGCACAGATACGCAGTATTTT
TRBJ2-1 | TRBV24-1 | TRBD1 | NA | CATSDPTTGEQFF | TGTGCCACCAGTGATCCAACGACAGGGGAGCAGTTCTTC
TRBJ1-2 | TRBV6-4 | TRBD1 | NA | CASSPGQGPSYGYTF | TGTGCCAGCAGTCCGGGACAGGGGCCTAGCTATGGCTACACCTTC
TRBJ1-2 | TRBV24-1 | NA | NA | CATSDFVTGGANYGYTF | TGTGCCACCAGTGATTTTGTCACGGGGGGAGCTAACTATGGCTACACCTTC
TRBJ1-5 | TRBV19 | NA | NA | CASSIWSRGNQPQHF | TGTGCCAGTAGTATATGGTCCAGGGGTAATCAGCCCCAGCATTTT
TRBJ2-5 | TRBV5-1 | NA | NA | CASSLKGGASYETQYF | TGCGCCAGCAGCTTGAAGGGGGGGGCGAGTTATGAGACCCAGTACTTC
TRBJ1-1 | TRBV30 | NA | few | CAWSVGVMNTEAFF | TGTGCCTGGAGTGTCGGGGTCATGAACACTGAAGCTTTCTTT
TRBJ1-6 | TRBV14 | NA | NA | CASSQVGVGSSSPLHF | TGTGCCAGCAGCCAAGTCGGGGTCGGGTCGAGTTCACCCCTCCACTTT
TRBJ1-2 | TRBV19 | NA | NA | CASSMSGSVDGYTF | TGTGCCAGTAGTATGAGCGGCAGTGTGGATGGCTACACCTTC
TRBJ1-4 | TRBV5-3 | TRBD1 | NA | CARSIRGQGEKLFF | TGTGCCAGAAGCATTAGGGGACAGGGCGAAAAACTGTTTTTT